Described below is a single T cell receptor beta chain sequence and its context. The data belong to a study of control samples from healthy donors and cancer patients. Per germline, CDR1 LNHDA and CDR2 SQIVND (reference sequence). Trimming took off 5 bases at V and 4 bases at J, with 15 bases between the two ends. The CDR3 is 14 residues long. Produced via immunoSEQ multiplex PCR; TCRdb's table is partial and in-frame only. There are about 70,000 clones in the sample; around 87% occur only once, and about 2.2% lies in the top ten. This sequence originates from a woman aged 45-65 years with head and neck cancer. J is TRBJ2-7 and V is TRBV19; weak D call: TRBD1 (6 bases). Specimen: PBMCs. The CDR3 sequence: CASSRTGLSYEQYF. In DNA form, the CDR3 reads TGTGCCAGTAGTCGTACAGGGCTCTCGTACGAGCAGTACTTC. Full variable domain (rest looked up from reference TRBV19 and TRBJ2-7): DGGITQSPKYLFRKEGQNVTLSCEQNLNHDAMYWYRQDPGQGLRLIYYSQIVNDFQKGDIAEGYSVSREKKESFPLTVTSAQKNPTAFYLCASSRTGLSYEQYFGPGTRLTVT.